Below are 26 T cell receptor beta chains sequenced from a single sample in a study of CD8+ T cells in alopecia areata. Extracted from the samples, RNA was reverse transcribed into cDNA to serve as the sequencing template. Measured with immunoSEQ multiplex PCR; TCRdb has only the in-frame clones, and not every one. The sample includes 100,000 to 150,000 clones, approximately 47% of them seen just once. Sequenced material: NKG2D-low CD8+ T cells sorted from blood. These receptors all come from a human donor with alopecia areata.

CDR3 region: CASGGTWSFF. The CDR3 coding sequence is TGTGCGAGCGGCGGAACTTGGTCTTTCTTT. The genes are TRBV2 and TRBJ1-1; D call uncertain. This CDR3 has 10 residues. CDR1 SNHLY and CDR2 FYNNEI come from the germline V gene.

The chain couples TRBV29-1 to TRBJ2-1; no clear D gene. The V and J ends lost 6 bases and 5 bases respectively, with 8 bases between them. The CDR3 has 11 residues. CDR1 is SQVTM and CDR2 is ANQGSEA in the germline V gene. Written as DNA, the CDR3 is TGCAGCGTCGGTCGGAACAATGAGCAGTTCTTC. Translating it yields CSVGRNNEQFF.

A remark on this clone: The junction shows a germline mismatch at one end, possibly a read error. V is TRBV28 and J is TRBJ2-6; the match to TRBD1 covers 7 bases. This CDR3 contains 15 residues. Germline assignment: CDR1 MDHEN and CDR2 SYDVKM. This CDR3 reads CAGSPQGDGANVLTF. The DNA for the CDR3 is TGTGCCGGCAGTCCTCAGGGGGATGGGGCCAACGTCCTGACTTTC.

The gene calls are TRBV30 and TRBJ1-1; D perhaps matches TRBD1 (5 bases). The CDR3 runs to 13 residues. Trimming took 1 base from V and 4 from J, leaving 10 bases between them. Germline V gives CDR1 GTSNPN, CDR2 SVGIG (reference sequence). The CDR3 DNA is TGTGCCTGGAGTGGAACTGGGGGCACTGAAGCTTTCTTT. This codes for CAWSGTGGTEAFF.

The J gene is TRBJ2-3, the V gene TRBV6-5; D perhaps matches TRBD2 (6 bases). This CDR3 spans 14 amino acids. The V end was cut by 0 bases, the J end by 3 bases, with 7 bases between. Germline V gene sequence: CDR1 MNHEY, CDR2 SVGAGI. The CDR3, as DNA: TGTGCCAGCAGTTACTCGAGCGGGACAGATACGCAGTATTTT. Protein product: CASSYSSGTDTQYF.

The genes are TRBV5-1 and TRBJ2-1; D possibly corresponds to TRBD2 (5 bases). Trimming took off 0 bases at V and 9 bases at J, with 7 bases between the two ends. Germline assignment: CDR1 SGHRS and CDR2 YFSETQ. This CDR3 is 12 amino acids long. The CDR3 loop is CASSLAGIEQFF. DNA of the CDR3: TGCGCCAGCAGCTTGGCCGGGATTGAGCAGTTCTTC.

The CDR3 nucleotides are TGCAGTGACACAGGGGGAGGGTTCTATGGCTACACCTTC. It specifies CSDTGGGFYGYTF. The chain employs TRBV29-1 and TRBJ1-2, with TRBD1 matching 8 bases. The germline gives CDR1 SQVTM, CDR2 ANQGSEA. The CDR3 consists of 13 residues.

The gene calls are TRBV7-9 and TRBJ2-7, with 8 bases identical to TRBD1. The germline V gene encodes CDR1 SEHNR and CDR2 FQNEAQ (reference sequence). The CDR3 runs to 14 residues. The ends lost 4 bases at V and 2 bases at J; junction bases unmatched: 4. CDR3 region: CASSSDRAAYEQYF. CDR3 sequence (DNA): TGTGCCAGCAGCTCGGACAGGGCCGCCTACGAGCAGTACTTC.

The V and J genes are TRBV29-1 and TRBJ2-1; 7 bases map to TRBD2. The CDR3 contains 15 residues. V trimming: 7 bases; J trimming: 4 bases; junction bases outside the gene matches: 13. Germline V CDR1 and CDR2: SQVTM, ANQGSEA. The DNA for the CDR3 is TGCAGCGCACGTTTGGGGGGAGGGTATTACAATGAGCAGTTCTTC. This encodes CSARLGGGYYNEQFF.

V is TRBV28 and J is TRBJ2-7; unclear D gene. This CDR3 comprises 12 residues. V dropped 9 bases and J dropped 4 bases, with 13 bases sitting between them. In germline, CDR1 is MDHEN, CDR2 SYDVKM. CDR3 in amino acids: CASKGPGYEQYF. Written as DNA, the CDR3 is TGTGCCAGTAAAGGTCCCGGGTACGAGCAGTACTTC. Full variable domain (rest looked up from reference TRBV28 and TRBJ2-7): DVKVTQSSRYLVKRTGEKVFLECVQDMDHENMFWYRQDPGLGLRLIYFSYDVKMKEKGDIPEGYSVSREKKERFSLILESASTNQTSMYLCASKGPGYEQYFGPGTRLTVT.

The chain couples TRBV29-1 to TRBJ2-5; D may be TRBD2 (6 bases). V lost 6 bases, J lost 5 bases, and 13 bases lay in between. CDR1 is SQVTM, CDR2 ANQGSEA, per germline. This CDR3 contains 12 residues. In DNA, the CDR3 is TGCAGCGTGGACGGGGGTGAGGAGACCCAGTACTTC. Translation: CSVDGGEETQYF.

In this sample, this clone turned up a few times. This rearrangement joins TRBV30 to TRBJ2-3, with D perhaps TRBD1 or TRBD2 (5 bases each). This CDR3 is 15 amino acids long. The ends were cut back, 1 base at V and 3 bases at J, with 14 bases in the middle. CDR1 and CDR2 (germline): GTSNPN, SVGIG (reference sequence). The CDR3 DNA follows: TGTGCCTGGAGTGAATCCGGGACGGCGACAGATACGCAGTATTTT. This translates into CAWSESGTATDTQYF.

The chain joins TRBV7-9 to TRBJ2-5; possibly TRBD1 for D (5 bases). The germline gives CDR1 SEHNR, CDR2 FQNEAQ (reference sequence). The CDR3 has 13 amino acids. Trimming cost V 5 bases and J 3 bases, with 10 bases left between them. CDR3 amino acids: CASSTVREETQYF. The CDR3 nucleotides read TGTGCCAGCAGCACGGTCAGGGAAGAGACCCAGTACTTC.

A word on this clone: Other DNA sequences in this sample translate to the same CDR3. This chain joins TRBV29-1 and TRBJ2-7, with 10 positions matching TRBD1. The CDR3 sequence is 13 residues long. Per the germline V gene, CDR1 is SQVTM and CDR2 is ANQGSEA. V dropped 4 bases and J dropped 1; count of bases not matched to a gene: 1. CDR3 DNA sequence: TGCAGCGTTGGGACAGGGGGGTCCTACGAGCAGTACTTC. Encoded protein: CSVGTGGSYEQYF.

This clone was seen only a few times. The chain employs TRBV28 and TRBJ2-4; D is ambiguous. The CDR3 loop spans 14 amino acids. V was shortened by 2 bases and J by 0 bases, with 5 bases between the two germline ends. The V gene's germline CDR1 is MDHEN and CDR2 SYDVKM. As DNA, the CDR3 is TGTGCCAGCAGTTTAAGGACAGCCAAAAACATTCAGTACTTC. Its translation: CASSLRTAKNIQYF.

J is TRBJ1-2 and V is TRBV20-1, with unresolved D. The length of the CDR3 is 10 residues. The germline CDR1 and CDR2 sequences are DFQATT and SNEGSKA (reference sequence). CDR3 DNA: TGCAGCGCCCCCACCTATGGCTACACCTTC. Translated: CSAPTYGYTF.

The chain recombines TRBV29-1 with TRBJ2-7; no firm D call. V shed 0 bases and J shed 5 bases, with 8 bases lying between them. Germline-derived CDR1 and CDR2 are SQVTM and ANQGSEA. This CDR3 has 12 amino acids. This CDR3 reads CSVEDERDEQYF. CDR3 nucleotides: TGCAGCGTTGAAGATGAAAGGGACGAGCAGTACTTC.

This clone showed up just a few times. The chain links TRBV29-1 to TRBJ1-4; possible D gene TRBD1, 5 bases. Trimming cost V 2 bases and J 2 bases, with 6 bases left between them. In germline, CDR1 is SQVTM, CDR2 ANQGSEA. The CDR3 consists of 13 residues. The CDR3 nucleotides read TGCAGCGTTGAAAGGGACACTAATGAAAAACTGTTTTTT. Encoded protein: CSVERDTNEKLFF.

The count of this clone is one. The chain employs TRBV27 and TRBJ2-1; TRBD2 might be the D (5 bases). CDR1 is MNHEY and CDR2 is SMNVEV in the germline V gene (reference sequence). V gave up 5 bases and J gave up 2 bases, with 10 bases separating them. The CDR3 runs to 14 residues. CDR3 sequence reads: CASSPDGAYNEQFF. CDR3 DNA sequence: TGTGCCAGCAGTCCGGACGGGGCCTACAATGAGCAGTTCTTC.

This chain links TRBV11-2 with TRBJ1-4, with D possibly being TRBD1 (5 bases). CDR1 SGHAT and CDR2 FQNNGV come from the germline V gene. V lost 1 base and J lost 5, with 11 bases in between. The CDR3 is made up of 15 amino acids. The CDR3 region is CASSLAPDINEKLFF. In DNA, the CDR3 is TGTGCCAGCAGCTTAGCTCCGGACATCAATGAAAAACTGTTTTTT.

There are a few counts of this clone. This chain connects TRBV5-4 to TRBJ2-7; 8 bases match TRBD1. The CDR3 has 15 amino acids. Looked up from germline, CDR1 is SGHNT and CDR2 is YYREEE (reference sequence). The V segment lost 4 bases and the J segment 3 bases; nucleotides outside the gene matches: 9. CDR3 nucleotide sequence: TGTGCCAGCAGCGCCACAGGGGGTGCAAGCTACGAGCAGTACTTC. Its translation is CASSATGGASYEQYF.

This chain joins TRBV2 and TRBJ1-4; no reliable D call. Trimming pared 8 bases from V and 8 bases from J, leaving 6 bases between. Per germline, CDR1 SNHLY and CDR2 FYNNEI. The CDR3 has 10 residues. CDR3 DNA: TGTGCCAGCTCCGGGGAAAAACTGTTTTTT. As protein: CASSGEKLFF.

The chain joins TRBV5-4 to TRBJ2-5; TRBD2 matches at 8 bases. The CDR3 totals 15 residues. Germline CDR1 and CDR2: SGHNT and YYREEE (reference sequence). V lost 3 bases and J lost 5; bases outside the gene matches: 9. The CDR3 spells CASSSPGSSGETQYF. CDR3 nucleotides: TGTGCCAGCAGCTCACCCGGGTCTAGCGGGGAGACCCAGTACTTC.

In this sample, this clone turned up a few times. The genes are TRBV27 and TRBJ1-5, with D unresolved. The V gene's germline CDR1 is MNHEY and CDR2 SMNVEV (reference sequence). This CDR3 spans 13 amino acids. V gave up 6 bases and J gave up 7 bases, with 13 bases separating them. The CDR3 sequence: CASRNSLGQPQHF. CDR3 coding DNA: TGTGCCAGCAGAAACAGTCTTGGCCAGCCCCAGCATTTT.

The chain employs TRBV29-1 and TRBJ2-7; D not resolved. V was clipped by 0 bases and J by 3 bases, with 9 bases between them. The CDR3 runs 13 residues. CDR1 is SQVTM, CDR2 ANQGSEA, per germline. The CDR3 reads CSVEDGAFYEQYF. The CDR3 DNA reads TGCAGCGTTGAAGACGGAGCTTTCTACGAGCAGTACTTC.

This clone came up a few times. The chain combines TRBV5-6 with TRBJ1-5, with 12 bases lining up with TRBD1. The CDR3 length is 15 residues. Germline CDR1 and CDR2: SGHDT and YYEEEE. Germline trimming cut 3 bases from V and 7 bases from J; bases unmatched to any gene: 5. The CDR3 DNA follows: TGTGCCAGCAGCTGGGGGACAGGGGGCGCCCAGCCCCAGCATTTT. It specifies CASSWGTGGAQPQHF. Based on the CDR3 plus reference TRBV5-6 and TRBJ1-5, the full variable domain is DAGVTQSPTHLIKTRGQQVTLRCSPKSGHDTVSWYQQALGQGPQFIFQYYEEEERQRGNFPDRFSGHQFPNYSSELNVNALLLGDSALYLCASSWGTGGAQPQHFGDGTRLSIL.